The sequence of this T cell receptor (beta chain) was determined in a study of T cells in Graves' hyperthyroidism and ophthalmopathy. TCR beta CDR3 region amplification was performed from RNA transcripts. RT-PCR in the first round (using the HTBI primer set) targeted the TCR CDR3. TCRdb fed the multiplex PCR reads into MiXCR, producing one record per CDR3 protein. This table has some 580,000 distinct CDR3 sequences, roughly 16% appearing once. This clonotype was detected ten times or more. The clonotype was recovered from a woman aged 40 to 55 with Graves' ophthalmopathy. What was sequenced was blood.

CDR3 sequence: CSASPQGRVSPLHF. Here the CDR3 DNA reads TGCAGTGCTAGTCCCCAGGGTAGAGTTTCACCCCTCCACTTT. The V and J genes are TRBV20-1 and TRBJ1-6, with a tentative D call TRBD1 (5 bases). Germline V CDR1 and CDR2: DFQATT, SNEGSKA (reference sequence). The CDR3 spans 14 residues. V dropped 3 bases and J dropped 9 bases, with 15 bases sitting between them.